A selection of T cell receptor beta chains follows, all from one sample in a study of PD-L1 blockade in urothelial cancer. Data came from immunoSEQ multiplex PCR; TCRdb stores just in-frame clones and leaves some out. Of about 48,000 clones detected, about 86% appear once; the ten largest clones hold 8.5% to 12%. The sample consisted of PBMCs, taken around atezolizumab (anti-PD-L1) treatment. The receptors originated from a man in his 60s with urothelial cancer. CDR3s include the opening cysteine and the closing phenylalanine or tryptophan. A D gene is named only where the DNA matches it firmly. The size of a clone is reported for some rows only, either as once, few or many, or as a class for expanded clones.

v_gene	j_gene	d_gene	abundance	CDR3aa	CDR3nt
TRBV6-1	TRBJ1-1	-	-	CASRETGRDTEAFF	TGTGCCAGCAGGGAGACAGGAAGGGACACTGAAGCTTTCTTT
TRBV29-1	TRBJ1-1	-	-	CSAQQGVSTEAFF	TGCAGCGCACAACAGGGAGTAAGCACTGAAGCTTTCTTT
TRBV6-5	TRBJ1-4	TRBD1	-	CASSRDREKLFF	TGTGCCAGCAGCCGGGACAGGGAAAAACTGTTTTTT
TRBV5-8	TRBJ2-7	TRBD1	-	CASSDPGTGIYEQYF	TGTGCCAGCAGCGATCCCGGGACAGGAATTTACGAGCAGTACTTC
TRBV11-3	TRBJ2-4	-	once	CASSSRGDAKNIQYF	TGTGCCAGCAGCAGCCGAGGAGACGCCAAAAACATTCAGTACTTC
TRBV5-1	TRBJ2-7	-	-	CASSLGQALFSYEQYF	TGCGCCAGCAGCTTGGGACAGGCTTTATTCTCCTACGAGCAGTACTTC
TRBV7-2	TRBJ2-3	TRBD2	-	CASSSKATSGPQYF	TGTGCCAGCAGCTCCAAGGCTACTAGCGGCCCGCAGTATTTT
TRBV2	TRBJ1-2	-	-	CASSEGGDFHAGYTF	TGTGCCAGCAGTGAAGGGGGGGACTTCCATGCTGGCTACACCTTC
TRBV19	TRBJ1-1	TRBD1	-	CASSRTGVIEAFF	TGTGCCAGTAGTCGGACAGGGGTTATTGAAGCTTTCTTT
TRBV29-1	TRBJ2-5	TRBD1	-	CSVVRGQRGETQYF	TGCAGCGTTGTGAGGGGACAGCGAGGGGAGACCCAGTACTTC
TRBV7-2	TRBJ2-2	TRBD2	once	CASTRGGRLGTGELFF	TGTGCCAGCACCCGGGGGGGCCGGTTAGGAACCGGGGAGCTGTTTTTT
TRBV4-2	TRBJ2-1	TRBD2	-	CASTRSGVNNEQFF	TGTGCCAGCACCCGGAGCGGGGTGAACAATGAGCAGTTCTTC
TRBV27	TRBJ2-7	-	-	CASSLRGGVNEQYF	TGTGCCAGCAGTTTAAGAGGGGGGGTCAACGAGCAGTACTTC